The 19 T cell receptor beta chains below were found in one sample sequenced in a study of shared clonotypes between healthy human individuals. Naive CD8 cells lacked CD45RO, underwent positive selection for CCR7 and left out terminally differentiated effector memory CD45RA+ cells. This table comes from immunoSEQ multiplex PCR, and its TCRdb copy is limited to in-frame clones, with some not included. Of over 2,000,000 clones listed, just under 95% are singletons. The sample was naive CD8+ T cells from PBMCs. These receptors were taken from a young man in good health. Some clones in this sample may be carry-over from other donors' samples.

The chain is built from TRBV10-2 and TRBJ1-5; D uncertain. This CDR3 contains 14 residues. The V end was cut by 7 bases, the J end by 0 bases, with 10 bases between. Germline CDR1 is WSHSY and CDR2 is SAAADI. The CDR3 DNA is TGCGCCAGCAAGTCGACCGATAGCAATCAGCCCCAGCATTTT. Its translation: CASKSTDSNQPQHF.

The V call is TRBV27, the J call TRBJ1-1; 7 bases align to TRBD1. Trimming removed 5 bases from V and 4 bases from J; junction bases left unmatched: 16. Germline CDR1 and CDR2: MNHEY and SMNVEV (reference sequence). The CDR3 length is 17 residues. The CDR3 DNA is TGTGCCAGCAGTAAATTAGGGGGTACAGGGGAAACCACTGAAGCTTTCTTT. Translated: CASSKLGGTGETTEAFF.

With respect to this clone: The sample has other DNA sequences that encode this CDR3 too. V is TRBV9 and J is TRBJ2-7; D gene uncertain. V lost 3 bases and J 2 bases, leaving 9 bases between the germline ends. There are 13 residues in the CDR3. Germline CDR1 is SGDLS and CDR2 is YYNGEE. The CDR3 is CASSGDSTYEQYF. The DNA of the CDR3 is TGTGCCAGCAGCGGCGACTCGACCTACGAGCAGTACTTC.

The chain has TRBV28 and TRBJ1-6, with 7 nucleotides matching TRBD1. From germline, CDR1 is MDHEN and CDR2 SYDVKM. V dropped 2 bases and J dropped 3; count of bases not matched to a gene: 1. The CDR3 consists of 15 residues. The CDR3 loop is CASSLQGVYNSPLHF. CDR3 bases: TGTGCCAGCAGTTTACAGGGGGTCTATAATTCACCCCTCCACTTT.

In its sample, this clone was seen once. This chain connects TRBV7-9 to TRBJ1-2; 8 positions match TRBD1. CDR3 length equals 16 residues. CDR1 and CDR2 (germline): SEHNR, FQNEAQ (reference sequence). Germline trimming cut 5 bases from V and 1 base from J; bases unmatched to any gene: 9. The CDR3 DNA sequence: TGTGCCAGCAGCACCCGGACAGGGAGCTTTAACTATGGCTACACCTTC. It translates to CASSTRTGSFNYGYTF.

This chain joins TRBV27 and TRBJ2-1, with TRBD2 as a possible D gene (6 bases). The CDR3 is 15 residues long. Trimming stripped 2 bases from V and 6 bases from J, with 14 bases between. Germline CDR1 and CDR2: MNHEY and SMNVEV (reference sequence). This CDR3 reads CASSLGGPGGNEQFF. CDR3 nucleotide sequence: TGTGCCAGCAGTTTAGGAGGGCCCGGGGGCAATGAGCAGTTCTTC.

The V gene is TRBV28, the J gene TRBJ1-1, with 7 bases lining up with TRBD1. V was pared by 3 bases and J by 1 base, with 8 bases of the junction left unmatched. Germline values: CDR1 MDHEN, CDR2 SYDVKM. This CDR3 has 16 amino acids. The CDR3 spells CASSLPGQPKNTEAFF. CDR3 nucleotides: TGTGCCAGCAGTTTGCCGGGACAGCCGAAGAACACTGAAGCTTTCTTT. Together with reference TRBV28 and TRBJ1-1, the CDR3 gives the full variable domain: DVKVTQSSRYLVKRTGEKVFLECVQDMDHENMFWYRQDPGLGLRLIYFSYDVKMKEKGDIPEGYSVSREKKERFSLILESASTNQTSMYLCASSLPGQPKNTEAFFGQGTRLTVV.

In the case of this clone: The sample contains more than one DNA sequence encoding this CDR3. V is TRBV29-1 and J is TRBJ2-7; D gene unclear. Germline assignment: CDR1 SQVTM and CDR2 ANQGSEA. The CDR3 totals 12 residues. Trimming removed 0 bases at V and 1 base at J, with 4 bases between. CDR3 sequence: CSVEDGSYEQYF. The CDR3 coding sequence is TGCAGCGTTGAAGATGGTTCCTACGAGCAGTACTTC.

This sequence joins TRBV6-1 and TRBJ1-1; tentatively, D is TRBD1 (5 bases). V lost 3 bases to trimming and J lost 7 bases, with 30 bases between them. Germline V gene data show CDR1 as MNHNS and CDR2 as SASEGT. The CDR3 contains 19 residues. CDR3 in DNA: TGTGCCAGCAGTGATCCGACGGTCGGGACCTCTTGGAACCCTTATGAAGCTTTCTTT. This encodes CASSDPTVGTSWNPYEAFF.

The chain recombines TRBV11-2 with TRBJ2-3; D is possibly TRBD2 (5 bases). CDR3 length: 16 amino acids. V dropped 6 bases and J dropped 3 bases, with 19 bases sitting between them. CDR1 SGHAT and CDR2 FQNNGV come from the germline V gene. In DNA form, the CDR3 reads TGTGCCAGCAGTTTTAGAAGGGAGTATGGAACAGATACGCAGTATTTT. Protein product: CASSFRREYGTDTQYF.

The chain recombines TRBV15 with TRBJ2-5, with a tentative D call TRBD2 (6 bases). The CDR3 consists of 16 residues. The V and J ends lost 6 bases and 4 bases respectively, with 21 bases between them. Germline lookup yields CDR1 LNHNV and CDR2 YYDKDF (reference sequence). The CDR3 region is CATSINWDSGGETQYF. CDR3 in DNA: TGTGCCACCAGTATCAATTGGGACTCCGGTGGAGAGACCCAGTACTTC.

The V call is TRBV11-1, the J call TRBJ2-2, with 10 positions matching TRBD2. J gave up 7 bases and V 2 bases, and 7 bases lay outside the gene matches. From germline, CDR1 is SGHAT and CDR2 FQDESV (reference sequence). CDR3 length: 16 amino acids. In DNA, the CDR3 is TGTGCCAGCAGCTTACTGGGACTAGCGTCGAACGGGGAGCTGTTTTTT. Its translation: CASSLLGLASNGELFF. The variable domain in full, completed from reference TRBV11-1 and TRBJ2-2, reads EAEVAQSPRYKITEKSQAVAFWCDPISGHATLYWYRQILGQGPELLVQFQDESVVDDSQLPKDRFSAERLKGVDSTLKIQPAELGDSAMYLCASSLLGLASNGELFFGEGSRLTVL.

The chain carries TRBV21-1 and TRBJ1-2; the table's TRBD1 call for D was not verified on the DNA. TRBV21-1 has pseudogene status. The CDR3 is 13 residues long. The CDR3 DNA sequence: TGTGCCAGCAGCGACGGCAGGGGCTATGGCTACACCTTC. This sequence encodes CASSDGRGYGYTF.

The chain is built from TRBV7-9 and TRBJ2-1, with TRBD1 as a possible D gene (5 bases). The CDR3 is 12 residues long. V was shortened by 5 bases and J by 7 bases, with 9 bases between the two germline ends. Germline V gene sequence: CDR1 SEHNR, CDR2 FQNEAQ (reference sequence). The CDR3 loop reads CASSLRVNEQFF. DNA of the CDR3: TGTGCCAGCAGCCTCAGGGTTAATGAGCAGTTCTTC.

The chain couples TRBV10-3 to TRBJ1-2; 10 bases agree with TRBD1. CDR3 length: 15 residues. V shed 10 bases and J 4 bases; nucleotides not matched to a gene: 12. Germline CDR1 and CDR2: ENHRY and SYGVKD. In nucleotides, the CDR3 is TGTGCCAGGGACTGCAGGACAGGGGGAGGCTATGGCTACACCTTC. Residues: CARDCRTGGGYGYTF.

This clone has just one count. The chain links TRBV7-8 to TRBJ2-2; D unclear. The CDR3 consists of 14 residues. With 0 bases removed from V and 7 bases from J, the gap between germline ends came to 9 bases. Germline CDR1 reads SGHVS; CDR2 reads FQNEAQ. The chain's CDR3 is CASSLAKQVGELFF. The CDR3 bases are TGTGCCAGCAGCTTAGCCAAGCAAGTCGGGGAGCTGTTTTTT.

This chain links TRBV7-9 with TRBJ1-3; D remains ambiguous. CDR3 size: 13 residues. Trimming removed 7 bases at V and 0 bases at J, with 7 bases between. Germline V gives CDR1 SEHNR, CDR2 FQNEAQ (reference sequence). CDR3 sequence (DNA): TGTGCCAGCATTCCGAGCTCTGGAAACACCATATATTTT. Its translation: CASIPSSGNTIYF.

The chain uses TRBV14 and TRBJ2-1; maybe TRBD2 (5 bases). CDR1 and CDR2 from the germline V gene are SGHDN and FVKESK. Trimming removed 8 bases at V and 2 bases at J, with 16 bases between. CDR3 size: 15 residues. In DNA, the CDR3 is TGTGCCAGCTCCTCGGGGTTCGGGCCCTACAATGAGCAGTTCTTC. Translated, it gives CASSSGFGPYNEQFF.

The V gene is TRBV7-8, the J gene TRBJ2-2, with D uncertain. The germline gives CDR1 SGHVS, CDR2 FQNEAQ. V was cut by 1 base and J by 3 bases, with 6 bases left in between. The CDR3 covers 14 residues. CDR3 sequence: CASSLEVYTGELFF. The CDR3 DNA reads TGTGCCAGCAGCTTAGAGGTATACACCGGGGAGCTGTTTTTT.